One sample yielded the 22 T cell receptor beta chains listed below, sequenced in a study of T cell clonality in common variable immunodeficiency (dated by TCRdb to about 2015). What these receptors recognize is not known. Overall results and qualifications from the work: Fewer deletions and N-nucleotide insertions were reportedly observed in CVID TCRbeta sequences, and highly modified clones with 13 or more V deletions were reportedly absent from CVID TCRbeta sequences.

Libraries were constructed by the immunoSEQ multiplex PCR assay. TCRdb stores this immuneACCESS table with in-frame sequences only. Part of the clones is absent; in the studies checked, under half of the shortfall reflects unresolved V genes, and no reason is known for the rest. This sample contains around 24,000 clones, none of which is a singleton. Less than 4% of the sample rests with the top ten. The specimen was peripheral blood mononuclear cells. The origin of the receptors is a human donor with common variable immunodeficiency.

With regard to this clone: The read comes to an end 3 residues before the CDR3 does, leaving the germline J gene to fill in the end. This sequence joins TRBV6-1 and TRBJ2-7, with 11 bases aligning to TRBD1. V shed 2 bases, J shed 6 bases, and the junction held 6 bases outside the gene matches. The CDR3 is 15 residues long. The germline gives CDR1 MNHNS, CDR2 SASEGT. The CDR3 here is CASSEPGQGAREQYF. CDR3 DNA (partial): TGTGCCAGCAGTGAACCCGGACAGGGGGCGCGCGAG.

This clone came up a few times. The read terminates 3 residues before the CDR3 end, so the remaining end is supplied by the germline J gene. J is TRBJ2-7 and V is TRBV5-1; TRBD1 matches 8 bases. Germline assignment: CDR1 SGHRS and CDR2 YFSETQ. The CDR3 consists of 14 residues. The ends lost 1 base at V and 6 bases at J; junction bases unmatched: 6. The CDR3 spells CASSLYQGASEQYF. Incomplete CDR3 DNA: TGCGCCAGCAGCTTGTATCAGGGGGCGAGCGAG.

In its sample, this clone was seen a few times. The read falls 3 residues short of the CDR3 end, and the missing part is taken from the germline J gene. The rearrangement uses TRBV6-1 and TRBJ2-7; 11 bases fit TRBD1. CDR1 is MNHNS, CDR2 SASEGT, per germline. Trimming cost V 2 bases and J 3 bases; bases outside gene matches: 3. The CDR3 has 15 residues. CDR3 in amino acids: CASSERTGGGYEQYF. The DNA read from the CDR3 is TGTGCCAGCAGTGAACGGACAGGGGGCGGCTACGAG.

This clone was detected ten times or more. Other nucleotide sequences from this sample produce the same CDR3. The CDR3 DNA, read in part, is TGTGCCAGCAGTGCGGACAGGAACACTGAA. Protein sequence: CASSADRNTE. The whole CDR3 sequence is CASSADRNTEAFF. V usage is TRBV6-4 and J usage is TRBJ1-1; TRBD1 might be the D (6 bases). The read ends 3 residues early relative to the CDR3; the germline J gene fills the gap. Germline V gives CDR1 MRHNA, CDR2 SNTAGT. V dropped 4 bases and J dropped 1 base, with 7 bases sitting between them. The CDR3 sequence is 13 residues long.

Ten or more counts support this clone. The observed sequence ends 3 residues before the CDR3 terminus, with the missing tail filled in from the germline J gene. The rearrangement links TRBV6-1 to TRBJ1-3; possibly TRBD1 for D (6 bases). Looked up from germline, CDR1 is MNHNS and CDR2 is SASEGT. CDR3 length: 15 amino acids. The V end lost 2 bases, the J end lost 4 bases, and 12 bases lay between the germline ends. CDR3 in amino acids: CASSELRRGGNTIYF. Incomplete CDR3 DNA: TGTGCCAGCAGTGAATTGCGCAGGGGCGGAAACACC.

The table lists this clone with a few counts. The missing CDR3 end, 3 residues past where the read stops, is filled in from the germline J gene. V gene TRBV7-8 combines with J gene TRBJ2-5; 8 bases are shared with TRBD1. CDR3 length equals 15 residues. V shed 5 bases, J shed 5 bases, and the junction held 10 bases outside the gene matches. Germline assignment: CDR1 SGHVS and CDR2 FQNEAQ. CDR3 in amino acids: CASSLRDRTRETQYF. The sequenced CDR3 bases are TGTGCCAGCAGCCTCCGGGACAGGACGAGGGAGACC.

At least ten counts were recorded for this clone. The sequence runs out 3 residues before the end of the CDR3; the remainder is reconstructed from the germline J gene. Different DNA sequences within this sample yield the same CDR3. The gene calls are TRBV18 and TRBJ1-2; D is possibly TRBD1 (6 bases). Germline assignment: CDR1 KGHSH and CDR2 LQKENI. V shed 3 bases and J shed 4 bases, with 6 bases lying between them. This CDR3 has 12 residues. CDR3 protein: CASSPTGYGYTF. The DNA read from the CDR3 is TGTGCCAGCTCACCGACAGGCTATGGC.

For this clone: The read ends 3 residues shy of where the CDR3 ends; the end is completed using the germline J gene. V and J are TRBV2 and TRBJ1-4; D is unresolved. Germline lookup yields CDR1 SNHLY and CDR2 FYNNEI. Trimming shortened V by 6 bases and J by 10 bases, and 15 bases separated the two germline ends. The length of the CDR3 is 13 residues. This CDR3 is CASREGPVGKLFF. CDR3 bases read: TGTGCCAGCAGAGAGGGCCCAGTAGGAAAA. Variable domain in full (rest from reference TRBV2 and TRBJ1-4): EPEVTQTPSHQVTQMGQEVILRCVPISNHLYFYWYRQILGQKVEFLVSFYNNEISEKSEIFDDQFSVERPDGSNFTLKIRSTKLEDSAMYFCASREGPVGKLFFGSGTQLSVL.

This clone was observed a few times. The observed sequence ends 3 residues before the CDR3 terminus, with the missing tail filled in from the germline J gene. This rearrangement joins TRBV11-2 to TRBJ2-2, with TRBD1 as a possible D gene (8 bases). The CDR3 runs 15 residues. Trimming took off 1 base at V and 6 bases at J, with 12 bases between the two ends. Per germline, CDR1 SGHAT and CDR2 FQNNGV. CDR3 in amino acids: CASSLVTGGAGELFF. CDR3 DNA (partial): TGTGCCAGCAGCTTAGTAACAGGGGGGGCCGGGGAG.

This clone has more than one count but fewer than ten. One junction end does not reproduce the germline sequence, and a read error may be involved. The sequenced CDR3 bases are TGCGCCAGCAGCTTCTACCGGCCAGGTGCCTCCCACGAG. The encoded protein is CASSFYRPGASHE. The whole CDR3 sequence reads CASSFYRPGASHEQYF. V usage is TRBV5-1 and J usage is TRBJ2-7; D remains unclear. The read finishes 3 residues shy of the CDR3 end, and the germline J gene is used to complete it. The CDR3 runs 16 residues. CDR1 and CDR2 (germline): SGHRS, YFSETQ.

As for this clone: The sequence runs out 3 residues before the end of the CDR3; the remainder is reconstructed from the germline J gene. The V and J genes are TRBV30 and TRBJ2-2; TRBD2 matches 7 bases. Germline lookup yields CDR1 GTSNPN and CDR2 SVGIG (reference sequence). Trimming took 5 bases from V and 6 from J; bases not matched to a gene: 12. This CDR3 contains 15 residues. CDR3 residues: CAWGASGKSSGELFF. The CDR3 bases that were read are TGTGCCTGGGGGGCCAGCGGGAAATCGTCCGGGGAG. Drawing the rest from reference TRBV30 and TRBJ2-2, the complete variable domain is SQTIHQWPATLVQPVGSPLSLECTVEGTSNPNLYWYRQAAGRGLQLLFYSVGIGQISSEVPQNLSASRPQDRQFILSSKKLLLSDSGFYLCAWGASGKSSGELFFGEGSRLTVL.

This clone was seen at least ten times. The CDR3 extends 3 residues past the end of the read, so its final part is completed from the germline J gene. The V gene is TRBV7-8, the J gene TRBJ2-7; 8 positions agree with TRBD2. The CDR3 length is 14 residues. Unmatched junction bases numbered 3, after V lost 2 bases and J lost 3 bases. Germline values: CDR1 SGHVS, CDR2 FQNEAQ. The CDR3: CASSLSGGGYEQYF. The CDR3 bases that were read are TGTGCCAGCAGCTTATCGGGAGGGGGCTACGAG.

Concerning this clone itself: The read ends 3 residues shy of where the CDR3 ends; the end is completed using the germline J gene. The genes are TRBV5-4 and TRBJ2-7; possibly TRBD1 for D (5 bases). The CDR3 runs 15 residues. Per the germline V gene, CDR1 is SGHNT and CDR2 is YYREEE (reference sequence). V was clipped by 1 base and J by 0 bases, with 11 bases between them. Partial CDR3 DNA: TGTGCCAGCAGCTTGAGACTCGACAGCTCCTACGAG. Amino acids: CASSLRLDSSYE. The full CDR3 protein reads CASSLRLDSSYEQYF.

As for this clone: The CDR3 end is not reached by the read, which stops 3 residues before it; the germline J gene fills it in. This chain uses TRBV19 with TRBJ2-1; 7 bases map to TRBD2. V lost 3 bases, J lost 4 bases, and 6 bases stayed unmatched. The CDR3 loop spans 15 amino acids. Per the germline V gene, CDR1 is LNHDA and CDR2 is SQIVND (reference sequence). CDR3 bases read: TGTGCCAGTAGTATTGGAGCGGGGAAGTACAATGAG. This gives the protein CASSIGAGKYNE. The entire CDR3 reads CASSIGAGKYNEQFF.

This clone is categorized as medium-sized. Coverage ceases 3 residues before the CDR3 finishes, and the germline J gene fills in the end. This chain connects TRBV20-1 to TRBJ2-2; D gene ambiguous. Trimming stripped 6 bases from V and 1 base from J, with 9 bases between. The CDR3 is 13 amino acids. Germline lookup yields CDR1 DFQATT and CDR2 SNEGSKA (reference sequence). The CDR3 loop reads CSADPRNTGELFF. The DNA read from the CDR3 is TGCAGTGCCGATCCGCGGAACACCGGGGAG.

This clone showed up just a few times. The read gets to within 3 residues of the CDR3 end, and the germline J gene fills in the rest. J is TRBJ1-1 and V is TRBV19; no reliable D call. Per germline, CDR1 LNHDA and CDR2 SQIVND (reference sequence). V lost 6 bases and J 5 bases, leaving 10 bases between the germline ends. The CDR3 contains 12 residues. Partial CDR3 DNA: TGTGCCAGTAGGGGCAAGACAACTGAA. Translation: CASRGKTTE. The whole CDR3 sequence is CASRGKTTEAFF. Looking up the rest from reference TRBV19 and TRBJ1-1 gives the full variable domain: DGGITQSPKYLFRKEGQNVTLSCEQNLNHDAMYWYRQDPGQGLRLIYYSQIVNDFQKGDIAEGYSVSREKKESFPLTVTSAQKNPTAFYLCASRGKTTEAFFGQGTRLTVV.

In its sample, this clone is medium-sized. This chain's CDR3 is CASSEAIFTSTDTQYF. Partial CDR3 DNA: TGTGCCAGCAGTGAAGCGATTTTTACTAGCACAGATACG. J is TRBJ2-3 and V is TRBV2; no firm D call. Read coverage stops 3 residues before the CDR3 terminus; the germline J gene supplies the remainder. There are 16 residues in the CDR3. Trimming removed 0 bases from V and 0 bases from J, with 10 bases in between. Germline V gives CDR1 SNHLY, CDR2 FYNNEI.

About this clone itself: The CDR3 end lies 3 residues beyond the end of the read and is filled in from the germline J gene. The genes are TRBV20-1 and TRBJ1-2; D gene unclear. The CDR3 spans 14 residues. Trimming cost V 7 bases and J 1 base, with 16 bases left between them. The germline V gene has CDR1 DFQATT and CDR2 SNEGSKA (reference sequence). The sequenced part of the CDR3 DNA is TGCAGTGTTGTGTTTCCGGGTGATAACTATGGC. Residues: CSVVFPGDNYG. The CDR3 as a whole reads CSVVFPGDNYGYTF.

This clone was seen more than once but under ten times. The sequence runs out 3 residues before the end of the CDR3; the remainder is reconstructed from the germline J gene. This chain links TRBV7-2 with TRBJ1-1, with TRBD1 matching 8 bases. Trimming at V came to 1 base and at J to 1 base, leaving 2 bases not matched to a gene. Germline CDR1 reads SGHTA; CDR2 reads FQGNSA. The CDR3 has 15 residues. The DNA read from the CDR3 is TGTGCCAGCAGCTTAGTCGGGACAGGGAACACTGAA. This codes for CASSLVGTGNTE. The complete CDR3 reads CASSLVGTGNTEAFF. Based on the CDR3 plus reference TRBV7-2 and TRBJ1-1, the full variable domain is GAGVSQSPSNKVTEKGKDVELRCDPISGHTALYWYRQSLGQGLEFLIYFQGNSAPDKSGLPSDRFSAERTGGSVSTLTIQRTQQEDSAVYLCASSLVGTGNTEAFFGQGTRLTVV.

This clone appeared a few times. CDR3 region: CASSIGGSGNTIYF. CDR3 DNA, as far as it was read: TGTGCCAGTAGTATTGGGGGGTCTGGAAACACC. The chain uses TRBV19 and TRBJ1-3; TRBD1 might be the D (5 bases). The missing CDR3 end, 3 residues past where the read stops, is filled in from the germline J gene. Germline values: CDR1 LNHDA, CDR2 SQIVND (reference sequence). Trimming cost V 3 bases and J 1 base, with 7 bases left between them. CDR3 length: 14 residues.

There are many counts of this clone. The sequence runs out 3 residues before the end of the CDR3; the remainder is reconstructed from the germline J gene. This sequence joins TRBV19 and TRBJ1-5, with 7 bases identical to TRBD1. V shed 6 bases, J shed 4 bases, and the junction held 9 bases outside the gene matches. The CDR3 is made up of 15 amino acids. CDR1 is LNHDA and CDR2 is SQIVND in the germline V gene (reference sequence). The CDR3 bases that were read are TGTGCCAGTAGGGGGGGACAGAGTGATAATCAGCCC. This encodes CASRGGQSDNQP. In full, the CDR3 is CASRGGQSDNQPQHF. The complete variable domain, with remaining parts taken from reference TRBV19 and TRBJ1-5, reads DGGITQSPKYLFRKEGQNVTLSCEQNLNHDAMYWYRQDPGQGLRLIYYSQIVNDFQKGDIAEGYSVSREKKESFPLTVTSAQKNPTAFYLCASRGGQSDNQPQHFGDGTRLSIL.

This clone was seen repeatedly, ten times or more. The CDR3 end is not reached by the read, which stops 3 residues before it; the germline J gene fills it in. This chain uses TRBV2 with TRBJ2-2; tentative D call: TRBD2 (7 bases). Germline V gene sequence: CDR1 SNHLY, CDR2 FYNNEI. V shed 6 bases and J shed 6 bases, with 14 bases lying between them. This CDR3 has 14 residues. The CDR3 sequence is CASSPIGGAGELFF. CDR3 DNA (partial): TGTGCCAGCAGCCCCATAGGGGGGGCCGGGGAG.